These T cell receptor beta chains were read from a single sample in a study of blood T cell repertoires in COVID-19. Data came from immunoSEQ multiplex PCR; TCRdb stores just in-frame clones and leaves some out. The profile shows around 300,000 clones, about nine tenths of them singletons. The sequenced sample consisted of PBMCs or T cells enriched from blood (not recorded which). The receptors originated from a woman between 40 and 50 years old who had recovered from COVID-19. The CDR3 runs from the conserved cysteine through the conserved F or W. Each record gives: D gene, clone size, J gene, V gene, CDR3 DNA, CDR3 protein. A D gene is named only where the DNA matches it firmly. Rows may omit the clone size; those that give it use once, few, many or a size class.

TRBD1,-,TRBJ1-1,TRBV18,TGTGCCAGCTCACCACGACAGGGCACTGAAGCTTTCTTT,CASSPRQGTEAFF
-,-,TRBJ1-2,TRBV19,TGTGCCAGTAGTACGCGGGGCTCGATCTATGGCTACACCTTC,CASSTRGSIYGYTF
-,-,TRBJ1-1,TRBV10-3,TGTGCCATCAGTGAGTTGCCAGCGGAACGAAAAGGTTTCTTT,CAISELPAERKGFF
-,-,TRBJ2-1,TRBV7-2,TGTGCCAGCAGCTCGAGCGCGGTGAGCTCCTACAATGAGCAGTTCTTC,CASSSSAVSSYNEQFF
-,-,TRBJ2-2,TRBV9,TGTGCCAGCAGCATAGCTCAGATCCCCGGGGAGCTGTTTTTT,CASSIAQIPGELFF
TRBD1,once,TRBJ1-2,TRBV12-3/TRBV12-4,TGTGCCAGCAGCCGACAGGGGCTAGGCTACACCTTC,CASSRQGLGYTF
-,-,TRBJ1-2,TRBV5-1,TGCGCCAGCAGCTTTAGGGCAGGGGTCAGCTATGGCTACACCTTC,CASSFRAGVSYGYTF
TRBD1,-,TRBJ1-3,TRBV19,TGTGCCTGCGGACAGGGGGCCTCTGGAAACACCATATATTTT,CACGQGASGNTIYF
-,once,TRBJ1-2,TRBV4-1,TGCGCCAGCAGCCACAGGGCCCCGGCTAACTATGGCTACACCTTC,CASSHRAPANYGYTF
TRBD1,-,TRBJ1-5,TRBV23-1,TGCGCCAGCAGTCAATCGGGGACAGGACGTATTAGCAATCAGCCCCAGCATTTT,CASSQSGTGRISNQPQHF
TRBD1,-,TRBJ1-2,TRBV19,TGTGCCAGTACCCCCTTGGTGGGTACGGGAACAGGGGCGAGTGGCTACACCTTC,CASTPLVGTGTGASGYTF
TRBD2,-,TRBJ2-1,TRBV5-1,TGCGCCAGCAGCTCAGGATCACTAGCGGGAGGCCATAGTGAGCAGTTCTTC,CASSSGSLAGGHSEQFF
TRBD1,-,TRBJ1-1,TRBV29-1,TGCAGCGTTGAAACAAGACAGGGGGAGATTGAAGCTTTCTTT,CSVETRQGEIEAFF
-,-,TRBJ2-1,TRBV10-1,TGCGCCAGCAGTGAGGAGGGTAGCGGTTTGTACAATGAGCAGTTCTTC,CASSEEGSGLYNEQFF
TRBD1,-,TRBJ2-5,TRBV11-2,TGTGCCAGCAGCCAGGCCCGGGACAGGTGGGGAGAGACCCAGTACTTC,CASSQARDRWGETQYF
TRBD1,once,TRBJ1-1,TRBV7-2,TGTGCCAGCACGCTCGGCGGGACAGGGACCACTGAAGCTTTCTTT,CASTLGGTGTTEAFF
-,-,TRBJ1-2,TRBV9,TGTGCCAGCAGCGCGAACCGGGACACACTGTACTATGGCTACACCTTC,CASSANRDTLYYGYTF
-,-,TRBJ2-1,TRBV7-8,TGTGCCAGCAGCTTAGACAGAGCCTACAATGAGCAGTTCTTC,CASSLDRAYNEQFF
TRBD1,-,TRBJ1-4,TRBV3-1/TRBV3-2,TGTGCCAGCGGACAGGGAAAAATCGCAACTAATGAAAAACTGTTTTTT,CASGQGKIATNEKLFF
TRBD1,-,TRBJ2-4,TRBV18,TGTGCCAGCTCACCACAGGGACAGGGGGCAGCCAAAAACATTCAGTACTTC,CASSPQGQGAAKNIQYF
-,-,TRBJ2-1,TRBV11-2,TGTGCCAGCAGCCCCGGGACTTTCCAAGGTGAGCAGTTCTTC,CASSPGTFQGEQFF
-,-,TRBJ1-1,TRBV15,TGTGCCACCAGCAGAGACAGGGTTATGAACACTGAAGCTTTCTTT,CATSRDRVMNTEAFF
TRBD1,-,TRBJ1-2,TRBV19,TGTGCCAGTAGGACGACAGGGGTGGCTGGCTACACCTTC,CASRTTGVAGYTF
-,-,TRBJ1-6,TRBV9,TGTGCCAGCAGCGTAGGCAGGGAATACAATTCACCCCTCCACTTT,CASSVGREYNSPLHF
-,-,TRBJ1-5,TRBV2,TGTGCCAGCAGTGAAAGTTTGGCCGAGGGACAGCCCCAGCATTTT,CASSESLAEGQPQHF
-,-,TRBJ1-1,TRBV6-5,TGTGCCAGCAGTACCCACACCCCACAGAACACTGAAGCTTTCTTT,CASSTHTPQNTEAFF
TRBD1,once,TRBJ2-5,TRBV7-8,TGTGCCAGCAGCTTAGTCCGGACAGGGGAAAAGACCCAGTACTTC,CASSLVRTGEKTQYF
-,-,TRBJ1-2,TRBV9,TGTGCCAGCAGCGTAGCCCTGCCCCCCGGCGGGTCCTATGGCTACACCTTC,CASSVALPPGGSYGYTF
-,-,TRBJ2-2,TRBV9,TGTGCCAGCAGCCTCCACGCCAGACTGACGGATAAGGAGCTGTTTTTT,CASSLHARLTDKELFF
TRBD1,-,TRBJ1-1,TRBV10-3,TGTGCCATCAGTGTCGGACAGGTGAACACTGAAGCTTTCTTT,CAISVGQVNTEAFF
TRBD1,once,TRBJ1-2,TRBV29-1,TGCAGCGCGTCGGGACAGGGGTATGGCTACACCTTC,CSASGQGYGYTF
TRBD2,-,TRBJ2-7,TRBV2,TGTGCCAGCAGCTGGGCGGGCAGGCGGGGGGCCGAGGAGCAGTACTTC,CASSWAGRRGAEEQYF
-,-,TRBJ2-1,TRBV14,TGTGCCAGCAGCCAAGATCAACTACTCAATGAGCAGTTCTTC,CASSQDQLLNEQFF
-,-,TRBJ2-2,TRBV9,TGTGCCAGCAGCAGAGACAGTACCCACCCCGGGGAGCTGTTTTTT,CASSRDSTHPGELFF
-,-,TRBJ1-2,TRBV6-5,TGTGCCAGTTCACTTGGGCCATTTGCCTTCTATGGCTACACCTTC,CASSLGPFAFYGYTF
TRBD1,-,TRBJ1-2,TRBV5-4,TGTGCCAGCAGCTTGGACCGGGACAGGGTCAACGGCTACACCTTC,CASSLDRDRVNGYTF
-,-,TRBJ2-2,TRBV2,TGTGCCAGCAGTGGTTTGGAAACAGATTACACCGGGGAGCTGTTTTTT,CASSGLETDYTGELFF
TRBD1,-,TRBJ1-1,TRBV18,TGTGCCAGCTCATCGCTCGACAGGGAGACTGAAGCTTTCTTT,CASSSLDRETEAFF
-,few,TRBJ1-6,TRBV4-1,TGCGCCAGCAGCCAAGATCCGCCAGGATTCAATTCACCCCTCCACTTT,CASSQDPPGFNSPLHF
TRBD1,-,TRBJ2-5,TRBV5-1,TGCGCCAGCAGGATCACAGGGGCCTCAGCAGTGCGGACCCAGTACTTC,CASRITGASAVRTQYF
TRBD1,-,TRBJ1-6,TRBV5-4,TGTGCCAGCAGTGGACAGGGGCAACCCCTCCACTTT,CASSGQGQPLHF
TRBD2,-,TRBJ2-5,TRBV5-4,TGTGCCAGCAGCTTTGTCCGCGGGAGGGCCCCAGAGACCCAGTACTTC,CASSFVRGRAPETQYF
-,few,TRBJ2-7,TRBV2,TGTGCCAGCAGTATGGACATCTACGAGCAGTACTTC,CASSMDIYEQYF
-,-,TRBJ1-5,TRBV4-1,TGCGCCAGCAGCCCGGGTATTGGTCAGCCCCAGCATTTT,CASSPGIGQPQHF
-,-,TRBJ1-1,TRBV7-2,TGTGCCAGCAGCTCCCGGGATGCTGAAGCTTTCTTT,CASSSRDAEAFF
-,-,TRBJ2-7,TRBV18,TGTGCCAGCTCACCCGGACAGTTCGAGCAGTACTTC,CASSPGQFEQYF
-,-,TRBJ1-6,TRBV3-1/TRBV3-2,TGTGCCAGCAGCCAAAAGATAGATAATTCACCCCTCCACTTT,CASSQKIDNSPLHF
-,once,TRBJ1-1,TRBV21-1,TGTGCCAGCAGCAGGTTCCGAGAACGCGCTGAAGCTTTCTTT,CASSRFRERAEAFF
TRBD1,-,TRBJ1-1,TRBV4-1,TGCGCCAGCAGCCAAGGAAGGACAGGGGGGAACACTGAAGCTTTCTTT,CASSQGRTGGNTEAFF
-,-,TRBJ2-3,TRBV6-5,TGTGCCAGCAGCCCCCGAGGCTGGGCAGATACGCAGTATTTT,CASSPRGWADTQYF
-,few,TRBJ1-1,TRBV4-1,TGCGCCAGCAGCCAAAGAGCCGCCTCGAACACTGAAGCTTTCTTT,CASSQRAASNTEAFF
TRBD1,-,TRBJ1-2,TRBV14,TGTGCCAGCAGCCAAGTTTCGGGACAGGATGGCTACACCTTC,CASSQVSGQDGYTF
-,-,TRBJ1-1,TRBV2,TGTGCCAGCAGTCATCCGAGGGACTCCATAGGGACTGAAGCTTTCTTT,CASSHPRDSIGTEAFF
TRBD1,-,TRBJ1-1,TRBV7-2,TGTGCCAGCAGCCTTTCCGGGACAGGGGGCACTGAAGCTTTCTTT,CASSLSGTGGTEAFF
-,-,TRBJ1-5,TRBV18,TGTGCCAGCTCACAAGCCAGGGCTCAGCCCCAGCATTTT,CASSQARAQPQHF
TRBD2,-,TRBJ2-7,TRBV5-1,TGCGCCAGCAGCTTGCCCACCGGGACTAGCGACGACGAGCAGTACTTC,CASSLPTGTSDDEQYF
TRBD2,-,TRBJ2-3,TRBV6-5,TGTGCCACCGTAGCGGGAGTGCGGTGGGCAGATACGCAGTATTTT,CATVAGVRWADTQYF
TRBD2,few,TRBJ2-5,TRBV10-1,TGCGCCAGCAGTGAGCCGGGACTAGAAGAGACCCAGTACTTC,CASSEPGLEETQYF
-,few,TRBJ1-6,TRBV5-8,TGTGCCAGCAGCGGGGGGGGTTTTGGTTCACCCCTCCACTTT,CASSGGGFGSPLHF